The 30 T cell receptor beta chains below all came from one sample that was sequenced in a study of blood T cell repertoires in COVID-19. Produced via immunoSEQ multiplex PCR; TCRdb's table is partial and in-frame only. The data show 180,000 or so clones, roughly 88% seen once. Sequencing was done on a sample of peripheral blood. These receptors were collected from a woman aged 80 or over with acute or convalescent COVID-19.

Written as DNA, the CDR3 is TGCGCCAGCAGCAGGGGTGGGGGGGACCCCAATCAGCCCCAGCATTTT. Translation: CASSRGGGDPNQPQHF. The chain carries TRBV5-1 and TRBJ1-5, with D possibly matching TRBD1 (5 bases). V lost 4 bases, J lost 3 bases, and 17 bases lay in between. CDR3 length: 16 amino acids. From germline, CDR1 is SGHRS and CDR2 YFSETQ.

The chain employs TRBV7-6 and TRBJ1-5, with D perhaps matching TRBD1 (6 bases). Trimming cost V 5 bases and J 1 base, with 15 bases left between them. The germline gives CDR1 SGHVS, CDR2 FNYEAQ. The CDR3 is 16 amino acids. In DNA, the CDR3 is TGTGCCAGCAGCCCGGCGGGGGGGGCCAGCAATCAGCCCCAGCATTTT. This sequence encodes CASSPAGGASNQPQHF.

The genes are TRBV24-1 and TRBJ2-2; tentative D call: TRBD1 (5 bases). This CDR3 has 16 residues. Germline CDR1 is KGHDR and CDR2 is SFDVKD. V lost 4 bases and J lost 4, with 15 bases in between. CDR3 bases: TGTGCCACCAGTGAGCCCCAAGGCAGGGCCACCGGGGAGCTGTTTTTT. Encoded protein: CATSEPQGRATGELFF.

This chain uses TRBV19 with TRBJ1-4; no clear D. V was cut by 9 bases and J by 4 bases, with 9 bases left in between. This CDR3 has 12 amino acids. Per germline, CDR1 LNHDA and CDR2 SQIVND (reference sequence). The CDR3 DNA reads TGTGCCAGCTCTGACTTTAATGAAAAACTGTTTTTT. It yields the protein CASSDFNEKLFF.

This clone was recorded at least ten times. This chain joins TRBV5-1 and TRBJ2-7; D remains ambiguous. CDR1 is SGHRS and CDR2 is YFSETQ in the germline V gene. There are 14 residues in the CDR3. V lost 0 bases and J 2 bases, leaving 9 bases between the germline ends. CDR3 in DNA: TGCGCCAGCAGCTTGGCCGGGTCCCCCTACGAGCAGTACTTC. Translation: CASSLAGSPYEQYF.

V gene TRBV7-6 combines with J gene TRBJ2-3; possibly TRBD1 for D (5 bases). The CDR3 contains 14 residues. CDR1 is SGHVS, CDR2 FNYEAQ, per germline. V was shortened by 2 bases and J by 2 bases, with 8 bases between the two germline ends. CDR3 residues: CASSLTGFTDTQYF. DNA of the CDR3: TGTGCCAGCAGCTTAACAGGATTCACAGATACGCAGTATTTT.

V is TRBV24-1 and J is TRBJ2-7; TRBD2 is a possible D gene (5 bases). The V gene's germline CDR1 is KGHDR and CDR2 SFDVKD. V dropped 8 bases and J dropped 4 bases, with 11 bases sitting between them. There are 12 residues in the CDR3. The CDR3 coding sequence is TGTGCCACCATCGGAGCGGCTTACGAGCAGTACTTC. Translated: CATIGAAYEQYF.

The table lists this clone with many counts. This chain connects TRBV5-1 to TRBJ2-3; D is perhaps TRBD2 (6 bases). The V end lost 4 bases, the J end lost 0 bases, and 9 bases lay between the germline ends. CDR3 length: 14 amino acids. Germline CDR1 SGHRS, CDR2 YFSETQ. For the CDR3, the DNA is TGCGCCAGCAGCGAGGGGACTAGCACAGATACGCAGTATTTT. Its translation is CASSEGTSTDTQYF.

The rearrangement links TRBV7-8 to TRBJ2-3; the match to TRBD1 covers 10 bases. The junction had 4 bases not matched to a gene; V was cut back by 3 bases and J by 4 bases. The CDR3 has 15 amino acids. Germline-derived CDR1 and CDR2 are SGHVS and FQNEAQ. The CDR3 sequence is CASSFRDRGPDTQYF. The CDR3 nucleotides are TGTGCCAGCAGCTTCCGGGACAGGGGCCCAGATACGCAGTATTTT.

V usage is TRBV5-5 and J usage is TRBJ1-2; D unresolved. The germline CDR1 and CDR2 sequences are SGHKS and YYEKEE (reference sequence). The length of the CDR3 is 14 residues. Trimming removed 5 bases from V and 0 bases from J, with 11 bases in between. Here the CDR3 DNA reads TGTGCCAGCAGTTTTGACACCGCTAACTATGGCTACACCTTC. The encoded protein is CASSFDTANYGYTF. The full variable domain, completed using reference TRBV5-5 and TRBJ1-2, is DAGVTQSPTHLIKTRGQQVTLRCSPISGHKSVSWYQQVLGQGPQFIFQYYEKEERGRGNFPDRFSARQFPNYSSELNVNALLLGDSALYLCASSFDTANYGYTFGSGTRLTVV.

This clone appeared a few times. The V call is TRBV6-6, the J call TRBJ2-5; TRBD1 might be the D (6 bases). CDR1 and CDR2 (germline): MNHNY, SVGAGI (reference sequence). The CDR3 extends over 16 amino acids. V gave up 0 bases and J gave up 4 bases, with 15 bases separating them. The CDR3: CASSYSRQAAGETQYF. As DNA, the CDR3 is TGTGCCAGCAGTTACTCCAGACAGGCTGCCGGAGAGACCCAGTACTTC.

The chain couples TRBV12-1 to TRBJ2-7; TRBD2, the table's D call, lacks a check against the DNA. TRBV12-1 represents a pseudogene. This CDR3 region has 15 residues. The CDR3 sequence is CASSEKRAEDHEQYF. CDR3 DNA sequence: TGTGCCAGCAGCGAGAAGCGGGCGGAGGATCACGAGCAGTACTTC.

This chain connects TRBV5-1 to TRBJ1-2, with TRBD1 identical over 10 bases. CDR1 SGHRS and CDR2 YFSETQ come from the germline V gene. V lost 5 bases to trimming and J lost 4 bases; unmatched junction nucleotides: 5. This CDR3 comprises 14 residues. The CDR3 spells CASSVRQGAYGYTF. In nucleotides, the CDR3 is TGCGCCAGCAGTGTAAGACAGGGGGCCTATGGCTACACCTTC. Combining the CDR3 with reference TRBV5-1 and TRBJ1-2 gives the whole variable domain KAGVTQTPRYLIKTRGQQVTLSCSPISGHRSVSWYQQTPGQGLQFLFEYFSETQRNKGNFPGRFSGRQFSNSRSEMNVSTLELGDSALYLCASSVRQGAYGYTFGSGTRLTVV.

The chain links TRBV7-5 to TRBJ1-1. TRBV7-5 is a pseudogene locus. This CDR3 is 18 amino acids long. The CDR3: CVRSFHSYTEGMNTEAFF. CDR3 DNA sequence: TGTGTCAGAAGCTTCCACTCCTATACCGAGGGAATGAACACTGAAGCTTTCTTT.

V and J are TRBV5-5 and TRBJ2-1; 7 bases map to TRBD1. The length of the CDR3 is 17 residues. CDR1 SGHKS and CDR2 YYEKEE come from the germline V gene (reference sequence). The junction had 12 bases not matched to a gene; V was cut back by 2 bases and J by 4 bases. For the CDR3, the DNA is TGTGCCAGCAGCTTAACCGGGACAGCTACTTTTTACAATGAGCAGTTCTTC. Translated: CASSLTGTATFYNEQFF.

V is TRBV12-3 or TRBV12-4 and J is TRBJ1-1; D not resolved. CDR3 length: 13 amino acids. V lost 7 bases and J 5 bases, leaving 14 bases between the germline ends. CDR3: CASNPGRGTEAFF. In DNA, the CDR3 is TGTGCCAGCAATCCGGGAAGAGGAACTGAAGCTTTCTTT.

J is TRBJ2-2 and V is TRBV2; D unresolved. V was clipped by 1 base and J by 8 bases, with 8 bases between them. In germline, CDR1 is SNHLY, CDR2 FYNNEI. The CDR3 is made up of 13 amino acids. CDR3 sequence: CASSEVLEGELFF. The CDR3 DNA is TGTGCCAGCAGTGAAGTTCTAGAGGGGGAGCTGTTTTTT.

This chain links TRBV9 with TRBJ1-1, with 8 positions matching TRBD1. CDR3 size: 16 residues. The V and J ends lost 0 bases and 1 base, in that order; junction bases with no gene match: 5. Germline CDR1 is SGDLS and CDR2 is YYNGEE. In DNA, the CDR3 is TGTGCCAGCAGCGTAGCGACAGGGGCTACGAACACTGAAGCTTTCTTT. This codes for CASSVATGATNTEAFF.

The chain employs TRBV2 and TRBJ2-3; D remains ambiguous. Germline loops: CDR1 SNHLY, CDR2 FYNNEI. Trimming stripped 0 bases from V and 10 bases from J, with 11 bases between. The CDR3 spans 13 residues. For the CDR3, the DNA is TGTGCCAGCAGTGAAGCGATGGTAGCCCCGCAGTATTTT. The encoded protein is CASSEAMVAPQYF.

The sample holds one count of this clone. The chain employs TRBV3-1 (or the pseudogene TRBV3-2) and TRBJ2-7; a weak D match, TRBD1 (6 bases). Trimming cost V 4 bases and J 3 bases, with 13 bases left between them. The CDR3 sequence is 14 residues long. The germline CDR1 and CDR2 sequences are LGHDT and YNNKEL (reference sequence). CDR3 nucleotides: TGTGCCAGCAGCCCCTGGGGCAGGGGCTACGAGCAGTACTTC. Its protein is CASSPWGRGYEQYF.

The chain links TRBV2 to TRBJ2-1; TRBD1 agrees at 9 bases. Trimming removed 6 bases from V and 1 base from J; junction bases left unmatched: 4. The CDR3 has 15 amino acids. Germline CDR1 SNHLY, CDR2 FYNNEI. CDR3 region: CASRATGGSYNEQFF. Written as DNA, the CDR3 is TGTGCCAGCAGAGCGACAGGGGGATCCTACAATGAGCAGTTCTTC.

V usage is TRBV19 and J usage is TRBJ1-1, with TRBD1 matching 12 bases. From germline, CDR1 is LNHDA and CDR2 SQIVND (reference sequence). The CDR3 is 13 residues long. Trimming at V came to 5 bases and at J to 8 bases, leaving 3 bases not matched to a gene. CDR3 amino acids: CASSGTGGGEAFF. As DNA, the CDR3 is TGTGCCAGTAGTGGGACAGGGGGCGGAGAAGCTTTCTTT.

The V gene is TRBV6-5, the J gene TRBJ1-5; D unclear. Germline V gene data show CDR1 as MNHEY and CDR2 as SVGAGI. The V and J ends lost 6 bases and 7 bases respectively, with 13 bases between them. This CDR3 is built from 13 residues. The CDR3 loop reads CASSDMEGQPQHF. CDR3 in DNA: TGTGCCAGCAGCGACATGGAAGGACAGCCCCAGCATTTT.

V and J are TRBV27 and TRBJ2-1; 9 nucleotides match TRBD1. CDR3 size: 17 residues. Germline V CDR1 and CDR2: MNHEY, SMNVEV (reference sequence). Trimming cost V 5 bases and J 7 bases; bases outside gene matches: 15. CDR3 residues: CASSLYSGTGLRNEQFF. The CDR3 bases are TGTGCCAGCAGTCTGTATTCCGGGACAGGGTTAAGGAATGAGCAGTTCTTC.

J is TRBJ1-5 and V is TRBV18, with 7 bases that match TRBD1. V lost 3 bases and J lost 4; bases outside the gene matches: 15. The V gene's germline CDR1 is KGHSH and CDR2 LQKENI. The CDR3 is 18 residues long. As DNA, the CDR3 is TGTGCCAGCTCACCGGGGGATACAGGGGCGAATAGGAATCAGCCCCAGCATTTT. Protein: CASSPGDTGANRNQPQHF.

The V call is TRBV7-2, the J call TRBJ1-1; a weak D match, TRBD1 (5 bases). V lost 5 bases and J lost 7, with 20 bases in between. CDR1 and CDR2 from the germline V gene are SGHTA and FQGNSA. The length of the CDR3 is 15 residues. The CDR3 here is CASSPRVGLVGEAFF. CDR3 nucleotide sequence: TGTGCCAGCAGCCCCAGGGTCGGTCTGGTAGGTGAAGCTTTCTTT.

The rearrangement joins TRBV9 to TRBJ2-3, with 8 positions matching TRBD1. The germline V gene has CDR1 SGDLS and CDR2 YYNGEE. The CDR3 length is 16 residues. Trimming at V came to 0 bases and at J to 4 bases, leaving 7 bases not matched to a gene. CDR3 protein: CASSVGQGRGADTQYF. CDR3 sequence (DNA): TGTGCCAGCAGCGTAGGACAGGGGCGAGGGGCAGATACGCAGTATTTT.

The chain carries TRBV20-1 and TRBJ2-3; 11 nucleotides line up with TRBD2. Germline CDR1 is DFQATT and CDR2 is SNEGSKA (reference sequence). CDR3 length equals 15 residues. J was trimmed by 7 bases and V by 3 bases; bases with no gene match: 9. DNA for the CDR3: TGCAGTGCTAGTGTCCTAGCGGGGGGACCTCATACGCAGTATTTT. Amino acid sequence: CSASVLAGGPHTQYF.

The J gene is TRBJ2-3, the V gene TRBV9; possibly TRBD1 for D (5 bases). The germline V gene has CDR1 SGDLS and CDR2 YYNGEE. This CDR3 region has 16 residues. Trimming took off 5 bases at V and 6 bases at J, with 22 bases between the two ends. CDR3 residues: CASSTLKAGIIDTQYF. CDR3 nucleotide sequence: TGTGCCAGCAGTACGCTGAAGGCAGGGATTATCGATACGCAGTATTTT.

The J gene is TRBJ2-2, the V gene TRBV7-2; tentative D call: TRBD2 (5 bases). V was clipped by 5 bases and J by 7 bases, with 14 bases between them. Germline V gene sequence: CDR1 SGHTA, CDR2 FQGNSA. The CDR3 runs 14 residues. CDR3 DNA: TGTGCCAGCAGCCCTACTACGCGGGTCGGGGAGCTGTTTTTT. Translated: CASSPTTRVGELFF. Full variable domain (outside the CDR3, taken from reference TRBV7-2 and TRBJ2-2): GAGVSQSPSNKVTEKGKDVELRCDPISGHTALYWYRQSLGQGLEFLIYFQGNSAPDKSGLPSDRFSAERTGGSVSTLTIQRTQQEDSAVYLCASSPTTRVGELFFGEGSRLTVL.